This T cell receptor (beta chain) was sequenced in a study of control samples from healthy donors and cancer patients. The CDR3 runs to 15 residues. V shed 4 bases, J shed 7 bases, and the junction held 5 bases outside the gene matches. CDR1 WNHNN and CDR2 SYGVQD come from the germline V gene (reference sequence). Produced via immunoSEQ multiplex PCR; TCRdb's table is partial and in-frame only. The table records 100,000 to 150,000 clones, about 92% of them present only once. Sequencing was performed on blood. The sequence derives from a woman aged 45-65 years in good health. V gene TRBV10-1 combines with J gene TRBJ2-1; 12 bases fit TRBD2. The CDR3 loop reads CASSGLAGVENEQFF. CDR3 bases: TGCGCCAGCAGTGGACTAGCGGGAGTGGAGAATGAGCAGTTCTTC.